These T cell receptor beta chains were read from a single sample in a study of T cells in Graves' hyperthyroidism and ophthalmopathy. TCRdb reprocessed the multiplex PCR reads with MiXCR, giving one entry per CDR3 protein. The data contain about 570,000 distinct CDR3 sequences, 35% to 55% of them singletons. The sequenced material came from peripheral blood or thyroid tissue (not recorded which). The receptor set was obtained from an adult woman with Graves' disease, either hyperthyroidism or ophthalmopathy (not recorded which). The CDR3 runs from the conserved cysteine through the conserved F or W. Fields, in order: clone size, J gene, D gene, V gene, CDR3 DNA, CDR3 protein. A D gene is named only where the DNA matches it firmly. A clone size is listed for some rows: how often the clone was seen (once, few, many), or a class if it is expanded.

clone_size: NA
j_call: TRBJ2-7
d_call: TRBD1
v_call: TRBV25-1
cdr3_nt: TGTGCTAGAAGGACAGGGGGCTACGAGCAGTACTTC
cdr3_aa: CARRTGGYEQYF

clone_size: NA
j_call: TRBJ1-2
d_call: NA
v_call: TRBV20-1
cdr3_nt: TGCAGTGCTAGAGATTGGCAGGACGGAGGCTACACCTTC
cdr3_aa: CSARDWQDGGYTF

clone_size: NA
j_call: TRBJ1-1
d_call: NA
v_call: TRBV20-1
cdr3_nt: TGCAGTGTCCTACATGGGAACACTGAAGCTTTCTTT
cdr3_aa: CSVLHGNTEAFF

clone_size: NA
j_call: TRBJ1-1
d_call: NA
v_call: TRBV29-1
cdr3_nt: TGCAGCGTAAGAACCGGGACGGTGGGGACTGAAGCTTTCTTT
cdr3_aa: CSVRTGTVGTEAFF

clone_size: NA
j_call: TRBJ2-7
d_call: TRBD2
v_call: TRBV9
cdr3_nt: TGTGCCATCAGCAGACCCATGGGACTAGCGGGAGTCTACGAGCAGTACTTC
cdr3_aa: CAISRPMGLAGVYEQYF

clone_size: NA
j_call: TRBJ2-2
d_call: TRBD1
v_call: TRBV7-8
cdr3_nt: TGTGCCAGCAGGTCTGGGACAGGGGTTGACACCGGGGAGCTGTTTTTT
cdr3_aa: CASRSGTGVDTGELFF

clone_size: NA
j_call: TRBJ2-6
d_call: NA
v_call: TRBV4-1
cdr3_nt: TGTGCCAGCAGCCAAGATGGTGACGTCCTGACTTTC
cdr3_aa: CASSQDGDVLTF

clone_size: NA
j_call: TRBJ2-7
d_call: TRBD1
v_call: TRBV7-9
cdr3_nt: TGTGCCAGCAGCCCGGGACAGGGAGGAAGCTACGAGCGGTACTTC
cdr3_aa: CASSPGQGGSYERYF

clone_size: NA
j_call: TRBJ1-2
d_call: TRBD1
v_call: TRBV29-1
cdr3_nt: TGCAGCGTCCGGGACAGGGGACACGGTGGCTACACCTTC
cdr3_aa: CSVRDRGHGGYTF

clone_size: NA
j_call: TRBJ1-5
d_call: TRBD1
v_call: TRBV10-3
cdr3_nt: TGTGCCATCAGTGAGCCAGGCTTCGGGACAGGGATACAGCCCCAGCATTTT
cdr3_aa: CAISEPGFGTGIQPQHF

clone_size: NA
j_call: TRBJ1-1
d_call: NA
v_call: TRBV29-1
cdr3_nt: TGCAGCGTTGAATCTCTGGGGGAAGCTTTCTTT
cdr3_aa: CSVESLGEAFF

clone_size: few
j_call: TRBJ1-2
d_call: NA
v_call: TRBV11-2
cdr3_nt: TGTGCCAGCAGCAGCCGGGACAAAGGGGACTATGGCTACACCTTC
cdr3_aa: CASSSRDKGDYGYTF

clone_size: NA
j_call: TRBJ2-5
d_call: NA
v_call: TRBV10-3
cdr3_nt: TGTGCCATCAGTGAGGGGCGCAAAGAGACCCAGTACTTC
cdr3_aa: CAISEGRKETQYF

clone_size: many
j_call: TRBJ2-7
d_call: NA
v_call: TRBV6-6
cdr3_nt: TGTGCCAGCAGTGACCGGGACATCTCCTACGAGCAGTACTTC
cdr3_aa: CASSDRDISYEQYF

clone_size: many
j_call: TRBJ1-3
d_call: NA
v_call: TRBV5-1
cdr3_nt: TGCGCCAGCAGCTTGAGCAGTACTCCTGGAAACACCATATATTTT
cdr3_aa: CASSLSSTPGNTIYF

clone_size: many
j_call: TRBJ1-1
d_call: NA
v_call: TRBV13
cdr3_nt: TGTGCCAGCAGCACTCGGATCGGAGGTAACACTGAAGCTTTCTTT
cdr3_aa: CASSTRIGGNTEAFF

clone_size: NA
j_call: TRBJ2-7
d_call: NA
v_call: TRBV7-9
cdr3_nt: TGTGCCAGCAGCCCAGGAGCAGGGCGCACGGAGCAGTACTTC
cdr3_aa: CASSPGAGRTEQYF

clone_size: many
j_call: TRBJ2-7
d_call: NA
v_call: TRBV7-2
cdr3_nt: TGTGCCAGCAGCTTAGCGCACATAACCGAGCAGTACTTC
cdr3_aa: CASSLAHITEQYF

clone_size: NA
j_call: TRBJ1-5
d_call: TRBD1
v_call: TRBV7-8
cdr3_nt: TGTGCCAGCAGCGTTCAGGGGGCAGGTCAGCCCCAGCATTTT
cdr3_aa: CASSVQGAGQPQHF

clone_size: NA
j_call: TRBJ1-1
d_call: NA
v_call: TRBV10-3
cdr3_nt: TGTGCCATCGCGGGTTTGGACACTGAAGCTTTCTTT
cdr3_aa: CAIAGLDTEAFF

clone_size: NA
j_call: TRBJ1-6
d_call: TRBD1
v_call: TRBV9
cdr3_nt: TGTGCCAGCAGCGGGGAGGGACAGGGGTATTCACCCCTCCACTTT
cdr3_aa: CASSGEGQGYSPLHF

clone_size: few
j_call: TRBJ1-4
d_call: NA
v_call: TRBV28
cdr3_nt: TGTGCCAGCACCCCGGCTGGGGGGCGGTGGAAACTGTTTTTT
cdr3_aa: CASTPAGGRWKLFF

clone_size: many
j_call: TRBJ2-2
d_call: TRBD2
v_call: TRBV6-1
cdr3_nt: TGTGCCAGCAGTGGGGGACTAGCGGGAGCCGTCGGGGAGCTGTTTTTT
cdr3_aa: CASSGGLAGAVGELFF

clone_size: NA
j_call: TRBJ1-6
d_call: NA
v_call: TRBV20-1
cdr3_nt: TGCAGTCCTCAGCGGGGGATAAATTCACCCCTCCACTTT
cdr3_aa: CSPQRGINSPLHF

clone_size: many
j_call: TRBJ1-3
d_call: NA
v_call: TRBV5-1
cdr3_nt: TGCGCCAGCAGCTGGGGGACCAAGGATTCAACCTCCATATATTTT
cdr3_aa: CASSWGTKDSTSIYF

clone_size: NA
j_call: TRBJ1-5
d_call: NA
v_call: TRBV28
cdr3_nt: TGTGCCAGCAGCCACGCGCACTACCAGCCCCAGCATTTT
cdr3_aa: CASSHAHYQPQHF

clone_size: many
j_call: TRBJ1-3
d_call: NA
v_call: TRBV20-1
cdr3_nt: TGCAGTGCTAGAGATTTTAGGAAGGACAAAAACACCATATATTTT
cdr3_aa: CSARDFRKDKNTIYF

clone_size: many
j_call: TRBJ2-5
d_call: NA
v_call: TRBV20-1
cdr3_nt: TGCAGTGCTACTGGACAGAAGTACCAAGAGACCCAGTACTTC
cdr3_aa: CSATGQKYQETQYF

clone_size: NA
j_call: TRBJ1-5
d_call: TRBD1
v_call: TRBV5-5
cdr3_nt: TGTGCCAGCAGCCCAGGGGACAGAAGCAATCAGCCCCAGCATTTT
cdr3_aa: CASSPGDRSNQPQHF

clone_size: NA
j_call: TRBJ1-5
d_call: NA
v_call: TRBV4-1
cdr3_nt: TGCGCCAGCAGCCAAGGGGTAAGAAGCCGGAATCAGCCCCAGCATTTT
cdr3_aa: CASSQGVRSRNQPQHF

clone_size: once
j_call: TRBJ2-1
d_call: TRBD2
v_call: TRBV2
cdr3_nt: TGTGCCAGCAGTGCTGGGCCTAGCGGGAGGGGGGGTGAGCAGTTCTTC
cdr3_aa: CASSAGPSGRGGEQFF

clone_size: NA
j_call: TRBJ2-6
d_call: TRBD1
v_call: TRBV24-1
cdr3_nt: TGTGCCATCAGTGACCAGACAGGGAAAGGGGCCAACGTCCTGACTTTC
cdr3_aa: CAISDQTGKGANVLTF

clone_size: many
j_call: TRBJ1-1
d_call: NA
v_call: TRBV2
cdr3_nt: TGTGCCAGCAGTCCAGGGAGGGTCGCTGAAGCTTTCTTT
cdr3_aa: CASSPGRVAEAFF

clone_size: NA
j_call: TRBJ1-2
d_call: NA
v_call: TRBV6-5
cdr3_nt: TGTGCCAGCAGTTACGATGGAGACCCCCTTGGAAACTATGGCTACACCTTC
cdr3_aa: CASSYDGDPLGNYGYTF

clone_size: NA
j_call: TRBJ2-1
d_call: NA
v_call: TRBV7-3
cdr3_nt: TGTGCCAGCAGCGTACAACAGGGCCGGAATGAGCAGTTCTTC
cdr3_aa: CASSVQQGRNEQFF

clone_size: many
j_call: TRBJ1-2
d_call: TRBD1
v_call: TRBV7-9
cdr3_nt: TGTGCCAGCACCGAAGACAGGGGGCTGATCTATGGCTACACCTTC
cdr3_aa: CASTEDRGLIYGYTF

clone_size: many
j_call: TRBJ2-7
d_call: NA
v_call: TRBV2
cdr3_nt: TGTGCCAGCAAACCACTGGGGACCTCCGACAGGTCCAGCTACGAGCAGTACTTC
cdr3_aa: CASKPLGTSDRSSYEQYF

clone_size: NA
j_call: TRBJ2-2
d_call: NA
v_call: TRBV10-3
cdr3_nt: TGTGCCATCAGTGGAGACGGGATCACCGGGGAGCTGTTTTTT
cdr3_aa: CAISGDGITGELFF

clone_size: once
j_call: TRBJ2-7
d_call: TRBD1
v_call: TRBV27
cdr3_nt: TGTGCCAGCAGTTTAAAACTTTGGGACAGGGCGTACTTC
cdr3_aa: CASSLKLWDRAYF

clone_size: many
j_call: TRBJ2-5
d_call: TRBD1
v_call: TRBV15
cdr3_nt: TGTGCCACCAGCAGCGGGACAGTTAAAGTTGGGACCCAGTACTTC
cdr3_aa: CATSSGTVKVGTQYF

clone_size: NA
j_call: TRBJ1-1
d_call: NA
v_call: TRBV7-3
cdr3_nt: TGTGCCAGCAGCCCGGAGGAGGGGTACGGCACTGAAGCTTTCTTT
cdr3_aa: CASSPEEGYGTEAFF

clone_size: once
j_call: TRBJ1-1
d_call: NA
v_call: TRBV29-1
cdr3_nt: TGCAGCGTTGAAGGTAGGGAAGTGTCCACTGAAGCTTTCTTT
cdr3_aa: CSVEGREVSTEAFF

clone_size: NA
j_call: TRBJ1-4
d_call: NA
v_call: TRBV29-1
cdr3_nt: TGCAGCTTATCAGGGGAGAATGAAAAACTGTTTTTT
cdr3_aa: CSLSGENEKLFF

clone_size: NA
j_call: TRBJ2-5
d_call: TRBD1
v_call: TRBV29-1
cdr3_nt: TGCAGCAGTTACGGACAGGGCCAGACCCAGTACTTC
cdr3_aa: CSSYGQGQTQYF

clone_size: NA
j_call: TRBJ1-2
d_call: NA
v_call: TRBV7-9
cdr3_nt: TGTGCCAGCAGCTCCCCGGGGAGAGGAGGCTACACCTTC
cdr3_aa: CASSSPGRGGYTF

clone_size: many
j_call: TRBJ2-3
d_call: TRBD1
v_call: TRBV19
cdr3_nt: TGTGCCAGTAGTATGGACAGGGGAGCAGATACGCAGTATTTT
cdr3_aa: CASSMDRGADTQYF

clone_size: NA
j_call: TRBJ2-3
d_call: TRBD2
v_call: TRBV10-3
cdr3_nt: TGTGCCATCAGGGGACTAGCGAGTTCCACAGATACGCAGTATTTT
cdr3_aa: CAIRGLASSTDTQYF